A selection of T cell receptor beta chains follows, all from one sample in a study of blood T cells in healthy people across ages. TCRdb redid the calling of the 5' RACE reads with MiXCR, one entry per CDR3 protein. The data contain 780,000 or so distinct CDR3 sequences, about 61% of them singletons. Sample: blood. The receptors stem from a middle-aged man in good health. Both conserved end residues are trimmed from each CDR3. Fields, in order: CDR3 protein, clone size, V gene. The size entry is marked missing in some rows and otherwise reads once, few, many or a size class.

SARAQGTGGSDTQY	.	TRBV20-1
SIDKEGYEQY	.	TRBV20-1
SAVDRGEETQY	.	TRBV20-1
ASSSRDRMNTEAF	few	TRBV9
ASSLALRKGAYEQY	few	TRBV7-2
SARVSGSSYNEQF	few	TRBV20-1
ASPAGLVSGANVLT	few	TRBV7-8
ASSYPTVRGYT	.	TRBV28
ASSISPTNTEAF	.	TRBV2
ASTPLTGAGIYGYT	.	TRBV12-3/TRBV12-4
ASSQDDGPREQF	.	TRBV4-3
AISESLGLASYNEQF	.	TRBV10-3
SAQRSGGNYEQY	.	TRBV20-1
ASSLATLTDTQY	few	TRBV7-2
SGRADHTVGTEAF	.	TRBV29-1
ASSQIGQTDTQY	.	TRBV3-1
ASSLAVGREKLF	few	TRBV5-1
ASSEWGRANYGYT	.	TRBV25-1
ASSQDPDRAIEQF	.	TRBV4-2
AISETGDEQY	few	TRBV10-3
ASSLDSRGSGANVLT	few	TRBV4-3
ASSFLPGTGDEKLF	.	TRBV12-3/TRBV12-4
ASSSSGRFSYEQY	.	TRBV7-3
SPGQAAGTEAF	.	TRBV29-1
AISEPRDEQF	.	TRBV10-3
ASSQEGTGANTYEQY	few	TRBV4-3
AISESGSFHEQY	.	TRBV10-3
SARDMDSGKPEAF	few	TRBV20-1
SAKKSPTGSANEQF	.	TRBV20-1
ASSQEGRQLSTDTQY	.	TRBV5-1
ATSDATSYSTYNEKF	.	TRBV24-1